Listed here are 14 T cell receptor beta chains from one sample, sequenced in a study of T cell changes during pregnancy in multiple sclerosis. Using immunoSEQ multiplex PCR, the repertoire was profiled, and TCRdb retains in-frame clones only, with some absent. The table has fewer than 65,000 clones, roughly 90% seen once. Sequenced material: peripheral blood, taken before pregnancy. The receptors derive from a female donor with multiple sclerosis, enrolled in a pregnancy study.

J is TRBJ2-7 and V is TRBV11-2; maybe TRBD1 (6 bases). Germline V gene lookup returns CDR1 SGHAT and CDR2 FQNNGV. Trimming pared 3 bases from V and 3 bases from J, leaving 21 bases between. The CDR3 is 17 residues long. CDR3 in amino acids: CASSFYYRVPRNYEQYF. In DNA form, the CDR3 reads TGTGCCAGCAGCTTTTATTACAGGGTCCCAAGGAACTACGAGCAGTACTTC.

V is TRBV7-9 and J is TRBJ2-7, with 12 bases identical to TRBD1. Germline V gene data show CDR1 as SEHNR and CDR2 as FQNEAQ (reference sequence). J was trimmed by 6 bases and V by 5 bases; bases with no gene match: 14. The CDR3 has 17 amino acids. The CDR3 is CASSHQSGTGGWSEQYF. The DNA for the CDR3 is TGTGCCAGCAGCCACCAATCCGGGACAGGGGGCTGGAGCGAGCAGTACTTC. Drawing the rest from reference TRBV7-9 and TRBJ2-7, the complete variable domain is DTGVSQNPRHKITKRGQNVTFRCDPISEHNRLYWYRQTLGQGPEFLTYFQNEAQLEKSRLLSDRFSAERPKGSFSTLEIQRTEQGDSAMYLCASSHQSGTGGWSEQYFGPGTRLTVT.

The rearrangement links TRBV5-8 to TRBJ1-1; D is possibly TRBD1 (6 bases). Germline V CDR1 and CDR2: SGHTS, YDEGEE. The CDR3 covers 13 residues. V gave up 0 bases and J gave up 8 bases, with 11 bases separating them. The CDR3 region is CASSLAGGREAFF. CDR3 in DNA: TGTGCCAGCAGCTTGGCGGGGGGCAGGGAAGCTTTCTTT.

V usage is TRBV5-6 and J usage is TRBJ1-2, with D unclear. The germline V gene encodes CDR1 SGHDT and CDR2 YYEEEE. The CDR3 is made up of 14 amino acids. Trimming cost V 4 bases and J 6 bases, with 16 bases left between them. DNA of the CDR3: TGTGCCAGCAGCCCGTCAACAACAGTTGATGGCTACACCTTC. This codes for CASSPSTTVDGYTF.

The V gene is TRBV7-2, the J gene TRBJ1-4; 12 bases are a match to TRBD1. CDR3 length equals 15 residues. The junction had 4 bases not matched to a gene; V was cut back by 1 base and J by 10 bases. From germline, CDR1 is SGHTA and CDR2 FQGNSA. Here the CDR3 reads CASSLEGTGGLKLFF. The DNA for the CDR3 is TGTGCCAGCAGCTTAGAAGGGACAGGGGGCTTAAAACTGTTTTTT.

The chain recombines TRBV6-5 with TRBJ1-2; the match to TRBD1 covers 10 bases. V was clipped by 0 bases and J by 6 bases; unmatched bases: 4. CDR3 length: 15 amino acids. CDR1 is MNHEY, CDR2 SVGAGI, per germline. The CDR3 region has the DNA TGTGCCAGCAGTTACTCGGGACAGGGGAGAGATGGCTACACCTTC. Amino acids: CASSYSGQGRDGYTF.

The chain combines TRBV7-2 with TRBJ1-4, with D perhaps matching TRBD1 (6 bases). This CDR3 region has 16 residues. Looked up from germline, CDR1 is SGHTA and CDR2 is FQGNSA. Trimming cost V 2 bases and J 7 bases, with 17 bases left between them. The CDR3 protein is CASSLMGQGWGEKLFF. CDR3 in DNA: TGTGCCAGCAGCTTAATGGGCCAGGGGTGGGGTGAAAAACTGTTTTTT.

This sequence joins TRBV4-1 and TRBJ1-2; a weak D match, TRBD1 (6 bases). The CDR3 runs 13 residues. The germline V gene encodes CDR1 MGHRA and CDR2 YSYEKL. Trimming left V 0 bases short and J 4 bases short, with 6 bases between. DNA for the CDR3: TGCGCCAGCAGCCAAGAGGACAGCTATGGCTACACCTTC. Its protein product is CASSQEDSYGYTF.

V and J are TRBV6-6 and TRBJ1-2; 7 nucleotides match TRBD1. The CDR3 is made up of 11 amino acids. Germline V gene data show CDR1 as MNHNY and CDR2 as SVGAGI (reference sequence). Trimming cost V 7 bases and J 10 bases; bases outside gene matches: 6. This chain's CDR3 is CASNTQGSYTF. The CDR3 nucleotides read TGTGCCAGCAATACACAGGGGTCCTACACCTTC.

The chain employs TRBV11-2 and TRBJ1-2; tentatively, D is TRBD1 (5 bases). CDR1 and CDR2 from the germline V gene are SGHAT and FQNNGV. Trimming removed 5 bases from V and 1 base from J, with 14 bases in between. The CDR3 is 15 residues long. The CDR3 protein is CASSPDGGVNYGYTF. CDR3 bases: TGTGCCAGCAGCCCCGACGGGGGAGTTAACTATGGCTACACCTTC. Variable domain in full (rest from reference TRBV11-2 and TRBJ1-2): EAGVAQSPRYKIIEKRQSVAFWCNPISGHATLYWYQQILGQGPKLLIQFQNNGVVDDSQLPKDRFSAERLKGVDSTLKIQPAKLEDSAVYLCASSPDGGVNYGYTFGSGTRLTVV.

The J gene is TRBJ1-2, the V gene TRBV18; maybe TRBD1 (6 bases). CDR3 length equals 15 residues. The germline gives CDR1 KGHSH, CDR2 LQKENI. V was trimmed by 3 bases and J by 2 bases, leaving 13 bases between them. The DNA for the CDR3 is TGTGCCAGCTCACCCCCGGGGGGCCCCAACTATGGCTACACCTTC. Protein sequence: CASSPPGGPNYGYTF.

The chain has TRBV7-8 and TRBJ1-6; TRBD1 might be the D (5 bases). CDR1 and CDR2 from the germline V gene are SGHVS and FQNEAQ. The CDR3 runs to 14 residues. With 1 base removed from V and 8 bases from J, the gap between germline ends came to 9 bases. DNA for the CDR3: TGTGCCAGCAGCTTAGAGGGGCCGGATTCACCCCTCCACTTT. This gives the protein CASSLEGPDSPLHF.

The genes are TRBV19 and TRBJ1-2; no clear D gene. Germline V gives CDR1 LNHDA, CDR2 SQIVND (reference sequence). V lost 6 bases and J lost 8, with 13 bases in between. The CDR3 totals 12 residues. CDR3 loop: CASSYRAGGYTF. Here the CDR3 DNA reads TGTGCCAGTAGCTACCGGGCGGGGGGCTACACCTTC.

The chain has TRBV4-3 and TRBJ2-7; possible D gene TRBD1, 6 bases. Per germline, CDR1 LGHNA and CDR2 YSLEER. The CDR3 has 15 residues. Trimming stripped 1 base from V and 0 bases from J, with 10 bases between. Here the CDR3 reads CASSQVADSSYEQYF. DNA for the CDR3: TGCGCCAGCAGCCAAGTTGCGGACAGCTCCTACGAGCAGTACTTC.